Shown below are 7 T cell receptor beta chains from a single sample sequenced in a study of blood T cell repertoires in COVID-19. Assay used: immunoSEQ multiplex PCR; TCRdb lists only in-frame clones, some missing. The table includes hundreds of thousands of clones, under 95% detected once. Sequences were obtained from peripheral blood. These TCRs come from a woman under 30 who had recovered from COVID-19.

This chain connects TRBV5-6 to TRBJ1-4, with 7 bases that match TRBD1. Germline assignment: CDR1 SGHDT and CDR2 YYEEEE. J lost 7 bases, V lost 3 bases, and 9 bases had no gene match. This CDR3 has 15 residues. Written as DNA, the CDR3 is TGTGCCAGCAGCTCACAAAGACAGGGTGGTGAAAAACTGTTTTTT. Translated, it gives CASSSQRQGGEKLFF.

The gene calls are TRBV6-2 or TRBV6-3 and TRBJ2-7; TRBD1 agrees at 8 bases. The V and J ends lost 6 bases and 6 bases, in that order; junction bases with no gene match: 7. The germline V gene encodes CDR1 MNHEY and CDR2 SVGEGT. This CDR3 is 13 amino acids long. CDR3 sequence: CASSQDRAGEQYV. The CDR3 DNA sequence: TGTGCCAGCAGCCAGGACAGGGCAGGCGAGCAGTACGTC.

The chain links TRBV5-1 to TRBJ2-1, with 10 bases fitting TRBD2. J lost 9 bases, V lost 3 bases, and 18 bases had no gene match. CDR1 and CDR2 from the germline V gene are SGHRS and YFSETQ. CDR3 length: 18 residues. CDR3 loop: CASSSPSLSGRLGSEQFF. CDR3 DNA sequence: TGCGCCAGCAGCTCGCCGAGCCTTAGCGGGAGGTTGGGGTCTGAGCAGTTCTTC.

This sequence joins TRBV6-5 and TRBJ1-5; D possibly corresponds to TRBD1 (6 bases). Trimming removed 6 bases from V and 7 bases from J, with 16 bases in between. The germline CDR1 and CDR2 sequences are MNHEY and SVGAGI. The CDR3 spans 14 residues. CDR3 residues: CASSLGGGEQPQHF. In nucleotides, the CDR3 is TGTGCCAGCAGCCTAGGGGGGGGAGAGCAGCCCCAGCATTTT.

V and J are TRBV7-8 and TRBJ2-5; 14 nucleotides agree with TRBD2. J was trimmed by 5 bases and V by 5 bases; bases with no gene match: 7. The CDR3 runs 16 residues. Germline V lookup: CDR1 SGHVS, CDR2 FQNEAQ. CDR3 sequence reads: CASSGGLAGVGETQYF. In DNA form, the CDR3 reads TGTGCCAGCAGCGGGGGACTAGCGGGAGTAGGGGAGACCCAGTACTTC. The full variable domain, with the rest looked up from reference TRBV7-8 and TRBJ2-5, is GAGVSQSPRYKVAKRGQDVALRCDPISGHVSLFWYQQALGQGPEFLTYFQNEAQLDKSGLPSDRFFAERPEGSVSTLKIQRTQQEDSAVYLCASSGGLAGVGETQYFGPGTRLLVL.

This chain uses TRBV28 with TRBJ1-4; maybe TRBD1 (6 bases). V was pared by 6 bases and J by 3 bases, with 17 bases between. Germline V gene data show CDR1 as MDHEN and CDR2 as SYDVKM. The CDR3 is made up of 16 amino acids. The CDR3 nucleotides are TGTGCCAGCAGCCTAAGGGGGACCACCCCTAATGAAAAACTGTTTTTT. It translates to CASSLRGTTPNEKLFF.

V usage is TRBV3-1 (or the pseudogene TRBV3-2) and J usage is TRBJ1-6; D remains ambiguous. CDR1 is LGHDT and CDR2 is YNNKEL in the germline V gene (reference sequence). The V end was cut by 5 bases, the J end by 0 bases, with 8 bases between. The CDR3 has 15 residues. DNA of the CDR3: TGTGCCAGCAGCAACAGCATCTCCTATAATTCACCCCTCCACTTT. Amino acids: CASSNSISYNSPLHF.